This T cell receptor (beta chain) stems from a study of cytomegalovirus exposure and HLA in healthy donors. Regarding the study as a whole: Most observed TCR sequences were rare, whereas some public TCRs were detected in many donors.

The PCR ran on 60 Vbeta and 13 Jbeta primers. The data were produced by immunoSEQ multiplex PCR, yet TCRdb's version contains in-frame clones alone and is incomplete. This sample's table reports about 160,000 clones. As for this clone: Its antigen remains unknown.

V was clipped by 8 bases and J by 0 bases, with 11 bases between them. Germline values: CDR1 SNHLY, CDR2 FYNNEI. The CDR3 runs to 14 residues. The sample comprised PBMCs. The chain combines TRBV2 with TRBJ1-3; D is possibly TRBD1 (6 bases). This sequence originates from a man younger than 40 in good health and CMV-seronegative. The CDR3: CASGQGSSGNTIYF. For the CDR3, the DNA is TGTGCCAGCGGCCAGGGGAGCTCTGGAAACACCATATATTTT.